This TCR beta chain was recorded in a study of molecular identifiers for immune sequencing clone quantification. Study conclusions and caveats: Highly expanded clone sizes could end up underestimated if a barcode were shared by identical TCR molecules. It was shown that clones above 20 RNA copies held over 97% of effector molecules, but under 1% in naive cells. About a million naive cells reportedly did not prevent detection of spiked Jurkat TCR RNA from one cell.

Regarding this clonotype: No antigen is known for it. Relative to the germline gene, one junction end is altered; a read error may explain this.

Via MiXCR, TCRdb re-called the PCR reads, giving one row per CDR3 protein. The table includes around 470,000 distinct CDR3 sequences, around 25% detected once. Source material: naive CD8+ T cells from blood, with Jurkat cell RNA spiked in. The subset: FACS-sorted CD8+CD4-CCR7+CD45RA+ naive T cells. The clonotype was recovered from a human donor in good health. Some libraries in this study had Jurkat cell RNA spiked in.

CDR3 amino acids: CSVEDPAGGLRTEALF. Written as DNA, the CDR3 is TGCAGCGTTGAAGATCCCGCAGGTGGGTTACGGACTGAAGCTCTCTTT. The rearrangement joins TRBV29-1 to TRBJ1-1, with D uncertain. Germline V gene data show CDR1 as SQVTM and CDR2 as ANQGSEA. The CDR3 sequence is 16 residues long. The entire variable domain, with the rest obtained from reference TRBV29-1 and TRBJ1-1, is as follows: SAVISQKPSRDICQRGTSLTIQCQVDSQVTMMFWYRQQPGQSLTLIATANQGSEATYESGFVIDKFPISRPNLTFSTLTVSNMSPEDSSIYLCSVEDPAGGLRTEALFGQGTRLTVV.